This record concerns one TCR beta chain sequence. The sample comes from a study of blood T cell repertoires in COVID-19. About the study: Italy, Spain and the United States were the sources of the convalescent and acute COVID-19 samples. T cells, B-cell-depleted T cells, or PBMCs provided the cDNA or gDNA that served as material.

In the original analysis: Amplification of reference gene primers was used by the study to estimate nucleated cell counts. The assay was immunoSEQ multiplex PCR, and TCRdb's table has in-frame clones only and misses some. The D gene and trimming were derived from the DNA, and the V and J assignments and clone size from that table. This sample has tens of thousands of clones; around four fifths occur once, and the top ten carry approximately 25%. Germline lookup yields CDR1 SNHLY and CDR2 FYNNEI. The CDR3 runs 13 residues. Deletions cut 8 bases from V and 3 bases from J, with 11 bases between. This clonotype was obtained from a human donor in a cohort sampled during active COVID-19. The sample consisted of peripheral blood. The V and J genes are TRBV2 and TRBJ1-5; tentative D call: TRBD1 (5 bases). CDR3 DNA sequence: TGTGCCAGCCAATGGGGGGACAATCAGCCCCAGCATTTT. As protein: CASQWGDNQPQHF.